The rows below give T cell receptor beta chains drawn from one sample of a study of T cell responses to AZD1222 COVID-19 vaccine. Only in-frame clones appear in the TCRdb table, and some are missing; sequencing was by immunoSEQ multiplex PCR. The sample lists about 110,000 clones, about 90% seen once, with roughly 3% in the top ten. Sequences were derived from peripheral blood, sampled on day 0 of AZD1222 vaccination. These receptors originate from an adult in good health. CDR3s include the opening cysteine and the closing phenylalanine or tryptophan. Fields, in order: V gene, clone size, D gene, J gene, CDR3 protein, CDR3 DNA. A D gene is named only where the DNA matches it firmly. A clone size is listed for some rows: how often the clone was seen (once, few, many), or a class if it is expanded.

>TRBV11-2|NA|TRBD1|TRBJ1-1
CASSPGQGANTEAFF
TGTGCCAGCAGCCCTGGACAGGGAGCGAACACTGAAGCTTTCTTT
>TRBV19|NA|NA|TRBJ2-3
CASSTGQHTDTQYF
TGTGCCAGTAGTACGGGCCAGCACACAGATACGCAGTATTTT
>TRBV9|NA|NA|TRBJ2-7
CASSVYSHAAYEQYF
TGTGCCAGCAGCGTATACTCGCACGCAGCCTACGAGCAGTACTTC
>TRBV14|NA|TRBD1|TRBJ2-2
CASSQDFPGGTGELFF
TGTGCCAGCAGCCAAGATTTCCCAGGGGGCACCGGGGAGCTGTTTTTT
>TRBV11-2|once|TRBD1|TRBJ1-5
CASSLGNRGDQPQHF
TGTGCCAGCAGCTTAGGAAACAGGGGGGATCAGCCCCAGCATTTT
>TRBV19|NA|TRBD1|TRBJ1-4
CASSRRQGATNEKLFF
TGTGCCAGTAGTCGGAGACAGGGTGCCACTAATGAAAAACTGTTTTTT
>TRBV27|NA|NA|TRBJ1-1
CASSLSRGAGTEAFF
TGTGCCAGCAGTTTATCAAGGGGAGCCGGCACTGAAGCTTTCTTT
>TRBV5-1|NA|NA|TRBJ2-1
CASSISGRYNEQFF
TGCGCCAGCAGCATTAGCGGACGCTACAATGAGCAGTTCTTC
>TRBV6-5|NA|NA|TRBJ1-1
CASREDGGDTEAFF
TGTGCCAGCAGAGAGGACGGAGGCGATACTGAAGCTTTCTTT
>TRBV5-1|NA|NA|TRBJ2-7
CASSLGGGDEQYF
TGCGCCAGCAGCCTGGGGGGCGGGGACGAGCAGTACTTC
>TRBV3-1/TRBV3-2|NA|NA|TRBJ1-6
CASSQVAIAGTPLHF
TGTGCCAGCAGCCAAGTAGCCATTGCGGGCACACCCCTCCACTTT
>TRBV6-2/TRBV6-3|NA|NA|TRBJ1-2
CASSTSGPYGYTF
TGTGCCAGCAGCACCTCAGGGCCCTATGGCTACACCTTC
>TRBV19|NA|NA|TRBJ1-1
CASSSPGRINTEAFF
TGTGCCAGTAGTTCCCCGGGACGGATTAACACTGAAGCTTTCTTT
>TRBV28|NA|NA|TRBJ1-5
CASSQTRGDQPQHF
TGTGCCAGCAGCCAAACGAGAGGGGATCAGCCCCAGCATTTT
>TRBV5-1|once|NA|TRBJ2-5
CASSLSGARGETQYF
TGCGCCAGCAGCCTATCGGGTGCACGGGGAGAGACCCAGTACTTC
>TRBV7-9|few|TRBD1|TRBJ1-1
CASSGVDRATEAFF
TGTGCCAGCAGCGGAGTCGACAGGGCTACTGAAGCTTTCTTT
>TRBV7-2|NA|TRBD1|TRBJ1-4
CASSLETGREKLFF
TGTGCCAGCAGCTTAGAGACAGGGAGGGAAAAACTGTTTTTT
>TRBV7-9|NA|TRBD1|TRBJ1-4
CASSLGQGANEKLFF
TGTGCCAGCAGCTTAGGACAGGGCGCTAATGAAAAACTGTTTTTT
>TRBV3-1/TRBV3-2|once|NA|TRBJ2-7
CASSQGRGVRYEQYF
TGTGCCAGCAGCCAAGGCCGAGGGGTCCGTTACGAGCAGTACTTC
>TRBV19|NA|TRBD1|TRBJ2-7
CASSLGDRAYEQYF
TGTGCCAGTAGCCTGGGGGACAGAGCCTACGAGCAGTACTTC
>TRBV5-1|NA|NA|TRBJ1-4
CASSLGGAPNNEKLFF
TGCGCCAGCAGCTTGGGGGGGGCCCCTAATAATGAAAAACTGTTTTTT
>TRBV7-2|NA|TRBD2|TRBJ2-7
CASSYGGSGSYEQYF
TGTGCCAGCAGCTACGGTGGTAGCGGGTCCTACGAGCAGTACTTC
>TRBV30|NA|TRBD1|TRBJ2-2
CARGQGARTGELFF
TGTGCTCGGGGACAGGGGGCGCGAACCGGGGAGCTGTTTTTT
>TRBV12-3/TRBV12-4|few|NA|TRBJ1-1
CASTSGVENEAFF
TGTGCCAGCACCTCGGGGGTTGAGAATGAAGCTTTCTTT
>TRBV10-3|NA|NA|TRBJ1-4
CAISAGGTNEKLFF
TGTGCCATCAGTGCCGGGGGGACTAATGAAAAACTGTTTTTT
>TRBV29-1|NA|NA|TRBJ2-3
CSVRAPTDTQYF
TGCAGCGTACGGGCCCCCACAGATACGCAGTATTTT
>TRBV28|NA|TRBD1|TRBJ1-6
CASSFPTGTGLASYNSPLHF
TGTGCCAGCAGTTTCCCTACCGGGACAGGCCTAGCATCCTATAATTCACCCCTCCACTTT
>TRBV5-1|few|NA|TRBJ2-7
CASSLNRGGRNEQYF
TGCGCCAGCAGCTTGAACAGGGGAGGAAGGAACGAGCAGTACTTC
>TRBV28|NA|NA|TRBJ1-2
CASSSAPHLRYGYTF
TGTGCCAGCAGTTCCGCCCCTCATTTGAGGTATGGCTACACCTTC
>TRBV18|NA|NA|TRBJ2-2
CASSQITGLDTGELFF
TGTGCCAGCTCACAGATTACAGGGTTGGACACCGGGGAGCTGTTTTTT
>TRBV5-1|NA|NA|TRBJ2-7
CASSLEGSAGVDEQYF
TGCGCCAGCAGCTTGGAGGGCAGTGCAGGGGTGGACGAGCAGTACTTC
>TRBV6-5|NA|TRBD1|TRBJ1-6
CATQGAVYNSPLHF
TGTGCCACCCAGGGGGCGGTTTATAATTCACCCCTCCACTTT
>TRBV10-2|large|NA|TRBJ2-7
CASRYRVSEQYF
TGCGCCAGCAGGTACAGGGTTTCCGAGCAGTACTTC
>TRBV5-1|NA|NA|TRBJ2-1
CASSTYNEQFF
TGCGCCAGCAGCACATACAATGAGCAGTTCTTC
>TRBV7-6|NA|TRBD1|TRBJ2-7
CASSRGQRTYEQYF
TGTGCCAGCAGCAGGGGACAGCGAACCTACGAGCAGTACTTC
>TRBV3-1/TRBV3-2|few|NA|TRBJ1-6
CASSQEGYMSPLHF
TGTGCCAGCAGCCAAGAGGGCTATATGTCACCCCTCCACTTT
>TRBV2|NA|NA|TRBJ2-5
CASSEVAAGETQYF
TGTGCCAGCAGTGAAGTGGCAGCCGGAGAGACCCAGTACTTC
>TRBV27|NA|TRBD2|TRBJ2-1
CASSPLASGSLDEQFF
TGTGCCAGCAGTCCCCTGGCAAGCGGGAGCCTCGATGAGCAGTTCTTC
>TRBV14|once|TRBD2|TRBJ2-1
CASGQLAGGYNEQFF
TGTGCCAGCGGACAACTAGCGGGAGGGTACAATGAGCAGTTCTTC
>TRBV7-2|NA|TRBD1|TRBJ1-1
CASSSQGGNTEAFF
TGTGCCAGCAGCTCCCAGGGGGGTAACACTGAAGCTTTCTTT
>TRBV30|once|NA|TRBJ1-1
CAWIRGGTEAFF
TGTGCCTGGATCCGGGGGGGCACTGAAGCTTTCTTT
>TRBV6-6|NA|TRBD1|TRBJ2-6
CASSPKTGAGANVLTF
TGTGCCAGCAGTCCGAAAACAGGGGCTGGGGCCAACGTCCTGACTTTC
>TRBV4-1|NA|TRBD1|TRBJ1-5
CASSQLGQGSNQPQHF
TGCGCCAGCAGCCAGTTGGGACAGGGAAGCAATCAGCCCCAGCATTTT
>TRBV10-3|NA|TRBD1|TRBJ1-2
CAISEEGAGYGYTF
TGTGCCATCAGTGAGGAGGGGGCTGGGTATGGCTACACCTTC
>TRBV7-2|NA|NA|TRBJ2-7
CASSSRDRAYEQYF
TGTGCCAGCAGCTCCCGGGACCGTGCCTACGAGCAGTACTTC
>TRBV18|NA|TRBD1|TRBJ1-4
CASSPNRGLSEKLFF
TGTGCCAGCTCACCAAACAGGGGGTTGAGTGAAAAACTGTTTTTT
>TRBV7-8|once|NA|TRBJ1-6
CASSLLAQGITYNSPLHF
TGTGCCAGCAGCTTATTGGCTCAGGGGATAACCTATAATTCACCCCTCCACTTT
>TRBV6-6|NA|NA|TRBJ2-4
CASSFDVAAKNIQYF
TGTGCCAGCAGTTTTGATGTAGCGGCCAAAAACATTCAGTACTTC
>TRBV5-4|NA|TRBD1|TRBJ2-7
CASSPRTGAYEQYF
TGTGCCAGCAGCCCCCGGACAGGGGCCTACGAGCAGTACTTC
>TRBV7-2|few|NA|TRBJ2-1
CASSLGGAAGREQFF
TGTGCCAGCAGCTTAGGTGGGGCCGCCGGCCGTGAGCAGTTCTTC